This is a list of T cell receptor beta chains from one sample in a study of blood T cell repertoires in COVID-19. The data were produced by immunoSEQ multiplex PCR, yet TCRdb's version contains in-frame clones alone and is incomplete. The data hold some 85,000 clones, with under 80% observed a single time. The sample consisted of peripheral blood. The receptors derive from a woman older than 75 with active or convalescent COVID-19. CDR3s include the opening cysteine and the closing phenylalanine or tryptophan. D genes are given only for firm matches. Some rows have no size entry. The others give once, few or many, or a class for an expanded clone.

DNA,CDR3,J,D,V,size
TGTGCCAGTAGTATAGAGGCGGGATTGGGAGAGACCCAGTACTTC,CASSIEAGLGETQYF,TRBJ2-5,.,TRBV19,few
TGTGCCAGCAGCCCGGACAGTCGCACTGAAGCTTTCTTT,CASSPDSRTEAFF,TRBJ1-1,.,TRBV12-3/TRBV12-4,.
TGTGCCAGTAGTAAGGGGACTAGCGGGGAGCGAGAGCAGTTCTTC,CASSKGTSGEREQFF,TRBJ2-1,TRBD2,TRBV19,.
TGTGCCAGTAGTATGCCCGGTCGGGGATCACCCCTCCACTTT,CASSMPGRGSPLHF,TRBJ1-6,.,TRBV19,.
TGTGCCAGCAGTTTCTCGCTGAGAGGATCATCGTACCAAGAGACCCAGTACTTC,CASSFSLRGSSYQETQYF,TRBJ2-5,.,TRBV28,.
TGTGCCAGTAGTATCCCCCAGGGGGACTCCTACGAGCAGTACTTC,CASSIPQGDSYEQYF,TRBJ2-7,TRBD1,TRBV19,.
TGTGCCAGCAGTCGCGGACAGGGCATCGGCTACACCTTC,CASSRGQGIGYTF,TRBJ1-2,TRBD1,TRBV27,.
TGTGCCAGCAGCTCATCCCACCGGGACAGGACTATTAACTATGGCTACACCTTC,CASSSSHRDRTINYGYTF,TRBJ1-2,TRBD1,TRBV11-2,.
TGCAGCGTGACAGACAGTTACGAGCAGTACTTC,CSVTDSYEQYF,TRBJ2-7,.,TRBV29-1,few
TGTGCCAGCAGTTCCGGTCAGACCCAGTACTTC,CASSSGQTQYF,TRBJ2-5,.,TRBV6-5,.
TGTGCCAGTAAGAGGGACAGCTCCTACAATGAGCAGTTCTTC,CASKRDSSYNEQFF,TRBJ2-1,TRBD1,TRBV19,once
TGTGCCACCAGCTTGGGACACAGTGCAACTAATGAAAAACTGTTTTTT,CATSLGHSATNEKLFF,TRBJ1-4,.,TRBV15,.
TGTGCCAGCAGCGTGCGACAGGGGGCTTCGAATGAAAAACTGTTTTTT,CASSVRQGASNEKLFF,TRBJ1-4,TRBD1,TRBV4-2,.
TGTGCCAGCAGCACCACGACAGGGTCTGGGGCCAACGTCCTGACTTTC,CASSTTTGSGANVLTF,TRBJ2-6,TRBD1,TRBV7-3,.
TGCAGCGGTGGACAGGGGGGAGGCTACACCTTC,CSGGQGGGYTF,TRBJ1-2,TRBD1,TRBV29-1,.
TGTGCCACCAGCAGTCGTAGGGGGAACACCATATATTTT,CATSSRRGNTIYF,TRBJ1-3,.,TRBV15,few
TGTGCCAGCAGTCCGCCACCGGGACTAGCGAACTTCTTC,CASSPPPGLANFF,TRBJ2-1,TRBD2,TRBV28,.
TGTGCCATCGATGACAGGGCTGATCAGCCCCAGCATTTT,CAIDDRADQPQHF,TRBJ1-5,TRBD1,TRBV6-5,.
TGCGCCAGCAGCACATCTAGCGGGGGCGAGACCCAGTACTTC,CASSTSSGGETQYF,TRBJ2-5,TRBD2,TRBV5-1,.
TGTGCCAGCAGTGAGTCATTAGATACTGAAGCTTTCTTT,CASSESLDTEAFF,TRBJ1-1,.,TRBV6-4,.
TGCGCCAGCAGCTTAGAGGGCTCTAACTATGGCTACACCTTC,CASSLEGSNYGYTF,TRBJ1-2,.,TRBV5-1,.
TGTGCCAGCAGTCCGGGGACTGCCCTCGGAGAGCAGTACTTC,CASSPGTALGEQYF,TRBJ2-7,.,TRBV27,many
TGTGCCAGCAGTGACTCGGCCGTCGCCACCGGGGAGCTGTTTTTT,CASSDSAVATGELFF,TRBJ2-2,.,TRBV6-4,few
TGCGCCAGCAGCGGGGACAGTGCCGGCTACACCTTC,CASSGDSAGYTF,TRBJ1-2,TRBD1,TRBV5-1,.
TGTGCCAGCAGCCCTAACAGACCCTATGGCTACACCTTC,CASSPNRPYGYTF,TRBJ1-2,.,TRBV5-6,.
TGTGCCAGTAGTATTCCGGGTATGAACACTGAAGCTTTCTTT,CASSIPGMNTEAFF,TRBJ1-1,.,TRBV19,few
TGTGCCAGCAGTTCCCCCAGGGGGCCTATAAGCTCCTACGAGCAGTACTTC,CASSSPRGPISSYEQYF,TRBJ2-7,TRBD1,TRBV6-8,once
TGCGCCAGCAGCCCCGGGGACAGGAACACCGGGGAGCTGTTTTTT,CASSPGDRNTGELFF,TRBJ2-2,TRBD1,TRBV5-1,.
TGTGCCAGCAGGTGGGGCGGAGAGACCCAGTACTTC,CASRWGGETQYF,TRBJ2-5,.,TRBV7-9,.
TGTGCCAGCAGTTTAGGGACAGATACTTACAATGAGCAGTTCTTC,CASSLGTDTYNEQFF,TRBJ2-1,TRBD1,TRBV28,.
TGTGCCAGCAGACTACATCAGGGGGCGGGCGGCTACACCTTC,CASRLHQGAGGYTF,TRBJ1-2,TRBD1,TRBV6-6,.
TGTGCCAGCAGTCGGATTGTACTCGGGGGATACGAGCAGTACTTC,CASSRIVLGGYEQYF,TRBJ2-7,.,TRBV2,once
TGTGCCAGCAGTGAGGGAGTTGATAATTCACCCCTCCACTTT,CASSEGVDNSPLHF,TRBJ1-6,.,TRBV27,once
TGTGCCAGCACCACCACAGGGATTAGCAATCAGCCCCAGCATTTT,CASTTTGISNQPQHF,TRBJ1-5,.,TRBV7-2,.
TGTGCCAGCAGCCCAAAACCAAGGCGGGGGAGGTCACCCCTCCACTTT,CASSPKPRRGRSPLHF,TRBJ1-6,.,TRBV3-1/TRBV3-2,few
TGCGCCAGCAGCCAAGGACTAGCGGGGGCCGGGGATACGCAGTATTTT,CASSQGLAGAGDTQYF,TRBJ2-3,TRBD2,TRBV4-1,.
TGTGCCAGCAGCTTAACGGGGTTTGAGCAGTTCTTC,CASSLTGFEQFF,TRBJ2-1,.,TRBV5-8,many
TGTGCCAGCAGCGCGCGACAGGGTAGTGCTGGAAACACCATATATTTT,CASSARQGSAGNTIYF,TRBJ1-3,TRBD1,TRBV9,.
TGTGCCAGTAGTATAAGCCCAGGCTCCTACGAGCAGTACTTC,CASSISPGSYEQYF,TRBJ2-7,.,TRBV19,.
TGTGCCAGCAGTCGGGGGACAGCCTACGAGCAGTACTTC,CASSRGTAYEQYF,TRBJ2-7,.,TRBV6-2/TRBV6-3,few
TGTGCCAGCAGACAGGGGGCGAGCCTGTATGAAAAACTGTTTTTT,CASRQGASLYEKLFF,TRBJ1-4,TRBD1,TRBV6-5,once
TGTGCCAGCAGCTTAGCGGGAGTATACGAGCAGTACTTC,CASSLAGVYEQYF,TRBJ2-7,.,TRBV7-8,.
TGTGCCAGCAGCTTCCGGGCAGGGGGCGCAACAGATACGCAGTATTTT,CASSFRAGGATDTQYF,TRBJ2-3,TRBD1,TRBV5-6,.
TGTGCCAGCAGCCCCGGGACAGGAGCTTACACCGGGGAGCTGTTTTTT,CASSPGTGAYTGELFF,TRBJ2-2,TRBD1,TRBV3-1/TRBV3-2,.
TGTGCCAGCAGCACAGGACCCAGCGGGGGTCTAACAGATACGCAGTATTTT,CASSTGPSGGLTDTQYF,TRBJ2-3,TRBD2,TRBV11-2,few
TGTGCCAGCAGTTACTCGATGGACAGTAACTATGGCTACACCTTC,CASSYSMDSNYGYTF,TRBJ1-2,.,TRBV6-5,.
TGCGCCAGCAGCCAAGGTCAGGGGGCAACCACCCGGTTTGGAGAAAAACTGTTTTTT,CASSQGQGATTRFGEKLFF,TRBJ1-4,TRBD1,TRBV4-3,.
TGTGCCAGCAGCTCTTGGGGCAGCCAGGAGTACTTC,CASSSWGSQEYF,TRBJ2-7,.,TRBV3-1/TRBV3-2,.
TGTGCCATCAGCGATCTAGCGGGGGGGAGCGAGCAGTACTTC,CAISDLAGGSEQYF,TRBJ2-7,TRBD2,TRBV10-3,.
TGTGCCAGCTCACCCTATGGAGGGGAGGGTTCACCCCTCCACTTT,CASSPYGGEGSPLHF,TRBJ1-6,.,TRBV18,many